This T cell receptor (beta chain) was sequenced during a study of PD-1 blockade in classical Hodgkin lymphoma. General study points: CD4+ TCR diversity climbed significantly by C4D1, unlike CD8+ TCR diversity. Patients starting nivolumab less than 1 year after ASCT had lower diversity and were excluded from later analyses. Complete responders had baseline diversity similar to newly diagnosed patients. It was reported that newly diagnosed patients had less baseline TCR diversity than healthy donors.

Time point defined: cycle 4 day 1 (C4D1), after around six weeks of nivolumab. All patients experienced relapse after autologous stem cell transplantation, and brentuximab vedotin exposure was variable. As to this clone: Its antigen is as yet unknown.

Here immunoSEQ multiplex PCR was the method, and the copy in TCRdb shows in-frame clones only, minus some. The sample shows some 8,700 clones, around nine tenths of them seen only once. V shed 8 bases, J shed 2 bases, and the junction held 19 bases outside the gene matches. The germline CDR1 and CDR2 sequences are WNHNN and SYGVQD (reference sequence). The CDR3 has 18 amino acids. This rearrangement joins TRBV10-1 to TRBJ2-3, with 7 nucleotides matching TRBD2. The TCR originated in a human donor with classical Hodgkin lymphoma. The sample consisted of peripheral blood mononuclear cells (PBMCs), taken before the fourth cycle of nivolumab. DNA for the CDR3: TGCGCCAGCCGTCCGGTAGAAGTACCGGGAGGCAACACAGATACGCAGTATTTT. Amino acids: CASRPVEVPGGNTDTQYF.